Shown below are 20 T cell receptor beta chains from a single sample sequenced in a study of blood T cells in healthy people across ages. A second PCR of 7 to 11 cycles used a sample-barcoded 5' primer and a J-beta primer mix. MiXCR was run by TCRdb on the 5' RACE reads, yielding one entry per CDR3 protein. The sample comprises roughly 730,000 distinct CDR3 sequences, roughly three fifths of which are singletons, and roughly 24% rests with the top ten. Sequenced sample: blood. The receptors here all came from a man in his forties in good health.

This clonotype turned up a few times. The CDR3 reads CASSFLAGATDTQYF. DNA for the CDR3: TGTGCCAGCAGCTTCCTAGCGGGAGCCACAGATACGCAGTATTTT. This chain joins TRBV7-8 and TRBJ2-3, with 10 bases identical to TRBD2. The CDR3 runs to 15 residues. Germline V CDR1 and CDR2: SGHVS, FQNEAQ. J was trimmed by 2 bases and V by 3 bases; bases with no gene match: 2.

The rearrangement links TRBV28 to TRBJ2-7, with unresolved D. The DNA end lines up better with TRBJ2-5; the J call may be wrong. This CDR3 contains 16 residues. The V gene's germline CDR1 is MDHEN and CDR2 SYDVKM. CDR3 nucleotides: TGTGCCAGCAGTAACGAGCTGGAGCCATTGGGGGAGACCCAGTACTTC. Translation: CASSNELEPLGETQYF.

The chain couples TRBV20-1 to TRBJ2-7, with 8 nucleotides matching TRBD1. With V trimmed by 6 bases and J by 5 bases, 12 bases remained unmatched. There are 14 residues in the CDR3. Looked up from germline, CDR1 is DFQATT and CDR2 is SNEGSKA (reference sequence). CDR3 in amino acids: CSALYRGISDEQYF. CDR3 sequence (DNA): TGCAGTGCCTTATACAGGGGGATTTCGGACGAGCAGTACTTC.

The chain uses TRBV5-1 and TRBJ1-2; TRBD1 aligns across 11 bases. Germline lookup yields CDR1 SGHRS and CDR2 YFSETQ. CDR3 length: 17 residues. With V trimmed by 4 bases and J by 3 bases, 11 bases remained unmatched. Written as DNA, the CDR3 is TGCGCCAGCAGCCCGACTCGGACAGGGGGCGCGGACTATGGCTACACCTTC. This sequence encodes CASSPTRTGGADYGYTF.

CDR3 sequence reads: CASSLSFQNTGELFF. The CDR3 DNA is TGTGCCAGCAGTTTATCTTTCCAGAACACCGGGGAGCTGTTTTTT. The J gene is TRBJ2-2, the V gene TRBV27; D is undetermined. The CDR3 length is 15 residues. Germline V lookup: CDR1 MNHEY, CDR2 SMNVEV (reference sequence). Trimming removed 0 bases at V and 1 base at J, with 6 bases between.

The genes are TRBV27 and TRBJ2-7; TRBD2 agrees at 8 bases. The CDR3 is 16 residues long. The germline gives CDR1 MNHEY, CDR2 SMNVEV (reference sequence). V gave up 5 bases and J gave up 3 bases; unmatched junction bases: 12. CDR3 nucleotides: TGTGCCAGCAGTACCTCAAGCGGGAGAGCCGACTACGAGCAGTACTTC. It translates to CASSTSSGRADYEQYF.

At least ten counts were recorded for this clonotype. V usage is TRBV29-1 and J usage is TRBJ1-1; 11 positions agree with TRBD1. With 5 bases clipped from V and 5 bases from J, the junction kept 4 bases outside the gene matches. Germline loops: CDR1 SQVTM, CDR2 ANQGSEA. The CDR3 spans 13 residues. The CDR3 protein is CSVPGQGGTEAFF. The CDR3 DNA reads as TGCAGCGTTCCGGGACAGGGGGGTACTGAAGCTTTCTTT.

The chain is built from TRBV7-2 and TRBJ1-1, with D perhaps TRBD1 (6 bases). CDR1 is SGHTA, CDR2 FQGNSA, per germline. The CDR3 extends over 16 amino acids. Trimming shortened V by 3 bases and J by 8 bases, and 22 bases separated the two germline ends. This chain's CDR3 is CASSFYRGQLTGEAFF. In DNA form, the CDR3 reads TGTGCCAGCAGCTTCTACCGCGGACAGCTGACAGGCGAAGCTTTCTTT. The full variable domain, its missing parts supplied by reference TRBV7-2 and TRBJ1-1, is GAGVSQSPSNKVTEKGKDVELRCDPISGHTALYWYRQSLGQGLEFLIYFQGNSAPDKSGLPSDRFSAERTGGSVSTLTIQRTQQEDSAVYLCASSFYRGQLTGEAFFGQGTRLTVV.

The gene calls are TRBV5-5 and TRBJ2-1; perhaps D is TRBD1 or TRBD2 (7 bases each). With 6 bases removed from V and 4 bases from J, the gap between germline ends came to 23 bases. From germline, CDR1 is SGHKS and CDR2 YYEKEE (reference sequence). The CDR3 covers 17 residues. This chain's CDR3 is CASIRLEGGGGYNEQFF. The CDR3 region has the DNA TGTGCCAGCATCCGACTGGAGGGAGGGGGCGGATACAATGAGCAGTTCTTC.

This clonotype was seen ten or more times. V and J are TRBV20-1 and TRBJ2-7; 13 nucleotides align to TRBD2. V lost 0 bases to trimming and J lost 6 bases; unmatched junction nucleotides: 11. This CDR3 has 17 residues. CDR1 and CDR2 from the germline V gene are DFQATT and SNEGSKA (reference sequence). CDR3 loop: CSARDLGLAGSRGEQYF. Written as DNA, the CDR3 is TGCAGTGCTAGAGACCTGGGACTAGCGGGATCACGGGGCGAGCAGTACTTC.

This chain links TRBV29-1 with TRBJ2-7; D is possibly TRBD2 (6 bases). Germline CDR1 SQVTM, CDR2 ANQGSEA. V lost 6 bases to trimming and J lost 6 bases, with 18 bases between them. The CDR3 sequence is 13 residues long. Written as DNA, the CDR3 is TGCAGCGTCCAAGGAGGGGTTACGGGCGAGCAGTACTTC. Encoded protein: CSVQGGVTGEQYF.

The V call is TRBV3-1, the J call TRBJ2-3, with a tentative D call TRBD1 (5 bases). V was cut by 5 bases and J by 4 bases, with 13 bases left in between. The CDR3 spans 14 residues. Per the germline V gene, CDR1 is LGHDT and CDR2 is YNNKEL (reference sequence). The CDR3 reads CASSYNRGPDTQYF. CDR3 nucleotides: TGTGCCAGCAGCTACAATAGGGGTCCAGATACGCAGTATTTT.

This clonotype showed up just once. The chain links TRBV12-3 or TRBV12-4 to TRBJ1-1; possibly TRBD1 for D (5 bases). This CDR3 contains 13 residues. V lost 5 bases and J 3 bases, leaving 10 bases between the germline ends. As DNA, the CDR3 is TGTGCCAGCAGTACCCGGGGCCACACTGAAGCTTTCTTT. This codes for CASSTRGHTEAFF.

The V and J genes are TRBV20-1 and TRBJ2-3; TRBD2 matches 15 bases. The CDR3 has 17 residues. Germline CDR1 and CDR2: DFQATT and SNEGSKA (reference sequence). The V gene end was trimmed by 5 bases and the J gene end by 2 bases; junction bases not matched to a gene: 8. In nucleotides, the CDR3 is TGCAGTGCTGGCGGACTAGCGGGGGGGAGGCACACAGATACGCAGTATTTT. Amino acid sequence: CSAGGLAGGRHTDTQYF.

This rearrangement joins TRBV4-3 to TRBJ2-1; D may be TRBD2 (7 bases). V was trimmed by 0 bases and J by 11 bases, leaving 29 bases between them. CDR1 and CDR2 (germline): LGHNA, YSLEER. The CDR3 totals 19 residues. The CDR3 bases are TGCGCCAGCAGCCAAGATTGGGGAACTGGACGGGGGGCAACCCAACAGCAGTTCTTC. It specifies CASSQDWGTGRGATQQQFF.

The rearrangement joins TRBV20-1 to TRBJ2-7, with 10 bases identical to TRBD2. Germline lookup yields CDR1 DFQATT and CDR2 SNEGSKA (reference sequence). The length of the CDR3 is 14 residues. Unmatched junction bases numbered 4, after V lost 3 bases and J lost 2 bases. The CDR3 sequence is CSARERGGAYEQYF. The CDR3 DNA is TGCAGTGCTAGGGAGCGGGGGGGAGCCTACGAGCAGTACTTC.

In its sample, this clonotype was seen many times. The chain links TRBV4-3 to TRBJ1-6; D perhaps matches TRBD1 (6 bases). V lost 3 bases and J 9 bases, leaving 18 bases between the germline ends. CDR1 LGHNA and CDR2 YSLEER come from the germline V gene. The CDR3 extends over 16 amino acids. The CDR3 loop reads CASSQTTGGAGSPLHF. DNA of the CDR3: TGCGCCAGCAGCCAGACAACGGGGGGCGCTGGTTCACCCCTCCACTTT.

The J gene is TRBJ2-5, the V gene TRBV11-2, with TRBD1 matching over 7 bases. This CDR3 is built from 14 residues. Looked up from germline, CDR1 is SGHAT and CDR2 is FQNNGV. Trimming took 4 bases from V and 5 from J; bases not matched to a gene: 7. CDR3 amino acids: CASSSQGVRETQYF. The DNA for the CDR3 is TGTGCCAGCAGCTCCCAGGGGGTCCGGGAGACCCAGTACTTC.

J is TRBJ1-5 and V is TRBV12-3 or TRBV12-4; TRBD1 might be the D (5 bases). Between the trimmed V and J ends, which lost 6 bases and 3 bases, there was a span of 9 bases. The CDR3 runs 13 residues. CDR3 sequence: CASSGGYNQPQHF. CDR3 DNA sequence: TGTGCCAGCAGCGGGGGATACAATCAGCCCCAGCATTTT.

V usage is TRBV6-5 and J usage is TRBJ2-1; D might be TRBD2 (7 bases). The V gene lost 5 bases and the J gene lost 9 bases, with 17 bases spanning the gap. Germline CDR1 is MNHEY and CDR2 is SVGAGI. There are 14 residues in the CDR3. This chain's CDR3 is CASSPRPGGSEQFF. As DNA, the CDR3 is TGTGCCAGCAGTCCCCGGCCGGGGGGCTCTGAGCAGTTCTTC.